The 20 T cell receptor beta chains reported below all come from one sample, sequenced in a study of cytomegalovirus exposure and HLA in healthy donors. The PCR ran on 60 Vbeta and 13 Jbeta primers. Method: immunoSEQ multiplex PCR; TCRdb's copy keeps in-frame clones and lacks some. Of hundreds of thousands of clones listed, over 75% are singletons. Sequenced input: PBMCs. The receptors were gathered from a male donor in good health and CMV-seronegative.

J is TRBJ1-1 and V is TRBV27; weak D call: TRBD1 (5 bases). This CDR3 has 14 amino acids. Per the germline V gene, CDR1 is MNHEY and CDR2 is SMNVEV (reference sequence). Trimming left V 4 bases short and J 8 bases short, with 17 bases between. This CDR3 reads CASSSNPWGREAFF. In DNA, the CDR3 is TGTGCCAGCAGTTCCAACCCCTGGGGCAGGGAAGCTTTCTTT.

The rearrangement links TRBV28 to TRBJ1-2; no reliable D call. The germline CDR1 and CDR2 sequences are MDHEN and SYDVKM. V was trimmed by 5 bases and J by 3 bases, leaving 4 bases between them. This CDR3 has 11 residues. CDR3 sequence (DNA): TGTGCCAGCAGTCCAGACTATGGCTACACCTTC. This gives the protein CASSPDYGYTF.

The chain recombines TRBV10-1 with TRBJ1-5; the D is unclear. Germline CDR1 is WNHNN and CDR2 is SYGVQD (reference sequence). V was trimmed by 7 bases and J by 2 bases, leaving 18 bases between them. The CDR3 has 16 amino acids. CDR3 protein: CASTPRRRGGNQPQHF. CDR3 nucleotide sequence: TGCGCCAGCACTCCCCGACGCCGGGGTGGCAATCAGCCCCAGCATTTT.

V is TRBV28 and J is TRBJ1-4; D not resolved. Deletions cut 10 bases from V and 0 bases from J, with 12 bases between. This CDR3 contains 14 residues. In germline, CDR1 is MDHEN, CDR2 SYDVKM. This CDR3 is CATRTTATNEKLFF. For the CDR3, the DNA is TGTGCCACCCGGACTACGGCAACTAATGAAAAACTGTTTTTT.

This clone was seen only a few times. This sequence joins TRBV28 and TRBJ1-2; 7 positions match TRBD1. Germline V gene lookup returns CDR1 MDHEN and CDR2 SYDVKM. The junction had 5 bases not matched to a gene; V was cut back by 5 bases and J by 2 bases. This CDR3 comprises 14 residues. The chain's CDR3 is CASSPLDRNYGYTF. The CDR3 nucleotides are TGTGCCAGCAGTCCGCTGGACAGGAACTATGGCTACACCTTC.

The chain employs TRBV9 and TRBJ2-2, with TRBD1 matching over 7 bases. V trimming: 4 bases; J trimming: 2 bases; junction bases outside the gene matches: 8. This CDR3 spans 16 amino acids. Germline values: CDR1 SGDLS, CDR2 YYNGEE. The CDR3 reads CASSKRTGLNTGELFF. The CDR3 coding sequence is TGTGCCAGCAGCAAAAGGACAGGCTTAAACACCGGGGAGCTGTTTTTT.

The chain combines TRBV29-1 with TRBJ2-1; TRBD1 aligns across 10 bases. CDR3 length equals 13 residues. Looked up from germline, CDR1 is SQVTM and CDR2 is ANQGSEA. The junction had 3 bases not matched to a gene; V was cut back by 8 bases and J by 2 bases. The CDR3 DNA reads as TGCAGCCACGGACAGGGGGCCTACAATGAGCAGTTCTTC. Protein: CSHGQGAYNEQFF.

The rearrangement links TRBV5-6 to TRBJ2-5; D uncertain. With the DNA end fitting TRBJ2-7 better, the J assignment may be wrong. The CDR3 runs to 13 residues. Germline lookup yields CDR1 SGHDT and CDR2 YYEEEE. The CDR3 DNA is TGTGCCAGCAGCTTGGATCAAGTTTACGAGCAGTACTTC. Amino acid sequence: CASSLDQVYEQYF.

V gene TRBV4-3 combines with J gene TRBJ2-7; 10 nucleotides agree with TRBD1. The CDR3 extends over 15 amino acids. CDR1 and CDR2 (germline): LGHNA, YSLEER. The trim removed 1 base at V and 2 bases at J, leaving 2 bases unmatched. DNA for the CDR3: TGCGCCAGCAGCCAAGGGACAGGGGGAGCCTACGAGCAGTACTTC. Translation gives CASSQGTGGAYEQYF.

The chain combines TRBV10-3 with TRBJ2-3; 7 bases fit TRBD2. The length of the CDR3 is 17 residues. Germline lookup yields CDR1 ENHRY and CDR2 SYGVKD. Germline trimming cut 6 bases from V and 4 bases from J; bases unmatched to any gene: 16. The CDR3: CAIRSSPGGSGSDTQYF. The CDR3 DNA follows: TGTGCCATCAGATCCTCGCCCGGGGGGAGCGGATCAGATACGCAGTATTTT.

The chain links TRBV28 to TRBJ1-2; TRBD1 aligns across 8 bases. V lost 3 bases and J lost 6; bases outside the gene matches: 9. The CDR3 covers 15 residues. CDR1 and CDR2 from the germline V gene are MDHEN and SYDVKM. CDR3: CASSFQFHRGDGYTF. The CDR3 nucleotides read TGTGCCAGCAGTTTCCAATTCCACAGGGGGGATGGCTACACCTTC.

This chain joins TRBV19 and TRBJ2-1; 7 nucleotides line up with TRBD2. This CDR3 is 15 amino acids long. With 5 bases clipped from V and 6 bases from J, the junction kept 10 bases outside the gene matches. Germline V CDR1 and CDR2: LNHDA, SQIVND (reference sequence). CDR3 sequence reads: CASSPSGERGNEQFF. For the CDR3, the DNA is TGTGCCAGTAGTCCGAGCGGGGAACGGGGCAATGAGCAGTTCTTC.

V is TRBV5-4 and J is TRBJ2-5, with 7 positions matching TRBD1. Losses at the gene ends were 3 bases for V and 2 bases for J; bases not matched to a gene: 4. Germline CDR1 SGHNT, CDR2 YYREEE (reference sequence). The CDR3 extends over 14 amino acids. The CDR3 DNA sequence: TGTGCCAGCAGCTCGGGACAGCCTCAAGAGACCCAGTACTTC. Translation: CASSSGQPQETQYF.

CDR3 bases: TGTGCCAGCAGCCATAGGGTAGAGCGGGAGAACGAGCAGTACTTC. The encoded protein is CASSHRVERENEQYF. This chain connects TRBV7-8 to TRBJ2-7, with 8 bases that match TRBD2. This CDR3 is built from 15 residues. Germline V lookup: CDR1 SGHVS, CDR2 FQNEAQ. Unmatched junction bases numbered 11, after V lost 5 bases and J lost 5 bases.

V is TRBV7-6 and J is TRBJ2-7; 7 nucleotides match TRBD1. Losses at the gene ends were 5 bases for V and 2 bases for J; bases not matched to a gene: 6. The CDR3 consists of 14 residues. The germline V gene encodes CDR1 SGHVS and CDR2 FNYEAQ. This CDR3 reads CASSPPDRAYEQYF. The CDR3 region has the DNA TGTGCCAGCAGCCCACCCGACAGGGCCTACGAGCAGTACTTC.

The chain carries TRBV5-1 and TRBJ1-4; D gene ambiguous. The CDR3 runs 15 residues. The ends were cut back, 0 bases at V and 7 bases at J, with 13 bases in the middle. CDR1 and CDR2 from the germline V gene are SGHRS and YFSETQ. The DNA of the CDR3 is TGCGCCAGCAGCTTGGTTCCGGGGTCAAGTGAAAAACTGTTTTTT. Translating gives CASSLVPGSSEKLFF.

The chain employs TRBV5-1 and TRBJ2-5; the match to TRBD2 covers 9 bases. V trimming: 5 bases; J trimming: 2 bases; junction bases outside the gene matches: 4. CDR1 and CDR2 from the germline V gene are SGHRS and YFSETQ. CDR3 length: 14 amino acids. The CDR3 region has the DNA TGCGCCAGCAGAATGGCGGGGGGGCAAGAGACCCAGTACTTC. Its translation: CASRMAGGQETQYF. Full variable domain (remainder filled in from reference TRBV5-1 and TRBJ2-5): KAGVTQTPRYLIKTRGQQVTLSCSPISGHRSVSWYQQTPGQGLQFLFEYFSETQRNKGNFPGRFSGRQFSNSRSEMNVSTLELGDSALYLCASRMAGGQETQYFGPGTRLLVL.

This chain links TRBV2 with TRBJ1-3; 7 positions match TRBD1. The germline V gene has CDR1 SNHLY and CDR2 FYNNEI. J gave up 4 bases and V 6 bases, and 9 bases lay outside the gene matches. The CDR3 is 15 residues long. CDR3 sequence (DNA): TGTGCCAGCAGGGGGACAGTTCTAGCCGGAAACACCATATATTTT. Translating gives CASRGTVLAGNTIYF. The whole variable domain, filled in from reference TRBV2 and TRBJ1-3, reads EPEVTQTPSHQVTQMGQEVILRCVPISNHLYFYWYRQILGQKVEFLVSFYNNEISEKSEIFDDQFSVERPDGSNFTLKIRSTKLEDSAMYFCASRGTVLAGNTIYFGEGSWLTVV.

This chain links TRBV19 with TRBJ2-7, with D perhaps matching TRBD1 (6 bases). CDR1 is LNHDA and CDR2 is SQIVND in the germline V gene (reference sequence). V gave up 4 bases and J gave up 6 bases, with 25 bases separating them. This CDR3 has 17 residues. CDR3: CASSTPAGGYEGGEQYF. The CDR3 region has the DNA TGTGCCAGTAGTACCCCCGCGGGCGGGTATGAAGGGGGCGAGCAGTACTTC.

This chain joins TRBV18 and TRBJ2-3, with 10 nucleotides matching TRBD2. J was trimmed by 3 bases and V by 8 bases; bases with no gene match: 8. The CDR3 consists of 15 residues. Germline values: CDR1 KGHSH, CDR2 LQKENI. CDR3 DNA sequence: TGTGCCAGCACCGCGCCGGGACTAGCGACAGATACGCAGTATTTT. Its translation is CASTAPGLATDTQYF.